The clone carrying this TCR beta chain was counted at least ten times. The data originate from a study of regulatory T cells in long-lasting Graves disease. Trimming cost V 3 bases and J 0 bases, with 11 bases left between them. The CDR3 length is 14 residues. Germline assignment: CDR1 GTSNPN and CDR2 SVGIG (reference sequence). As for time point: newly diagnosed GD, antithyroid drugs for less than 3 months. TCR sequences were obtained from RNA taken from PBMCs. Libraries of TCR beta came from iRepertoire HTBI primers plus Arm-PCR of CDR3 regions. A single record per CDR3 protein comes from TCRdb applying MiXCR to the multiplex PCR reads. The sample has about 300,000 distinct CDR3 sequences; about 20% are singletons.

The sequencing here drew on peripheral blood mononuclear cells (PBMCs), taken at new diagnosis, from a patient treated with antithyroid drugs. The genes are TRBV30 and TRBJ1-2; D possibly corresponds to TRBD1 (5 bases). The clonotype comes from a female donor with Graves disease. In DNA, the CDR3 is TGTGCCTGGAGCGATCAGGGCCCTAACTATGGCTACACCTTC. Protein product: CAWSDQGPNYGYTF.